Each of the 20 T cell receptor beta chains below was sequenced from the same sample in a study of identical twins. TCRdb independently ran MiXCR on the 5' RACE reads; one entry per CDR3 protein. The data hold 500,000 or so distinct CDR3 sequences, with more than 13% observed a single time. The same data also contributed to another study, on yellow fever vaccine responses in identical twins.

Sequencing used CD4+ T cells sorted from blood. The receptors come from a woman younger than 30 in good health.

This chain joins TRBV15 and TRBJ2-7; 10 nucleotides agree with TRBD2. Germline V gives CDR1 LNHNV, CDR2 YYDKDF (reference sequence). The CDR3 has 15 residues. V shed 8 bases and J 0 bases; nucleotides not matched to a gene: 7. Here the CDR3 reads CATGSIAGGSYEQYF. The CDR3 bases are TGTGCCACCGGGTCGATAGCGGGGGGCTCCTACGAGCAGTACTTC.

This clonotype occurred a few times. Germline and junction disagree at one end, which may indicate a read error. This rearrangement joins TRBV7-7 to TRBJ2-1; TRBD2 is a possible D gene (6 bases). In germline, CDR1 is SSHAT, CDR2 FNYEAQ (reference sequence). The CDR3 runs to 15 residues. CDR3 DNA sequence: TGTGCTAGCAGCTCCTCCACGGGGCAGGGAGGAGAGCAGTTCTTC. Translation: CASSSSTGQGGEQFF.

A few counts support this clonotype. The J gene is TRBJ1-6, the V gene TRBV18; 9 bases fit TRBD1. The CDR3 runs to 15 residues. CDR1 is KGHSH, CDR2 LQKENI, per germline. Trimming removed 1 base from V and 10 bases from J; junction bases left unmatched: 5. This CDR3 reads CASSPLTGGGSPLHF. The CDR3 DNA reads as TGTGCCAGCTCACCACTGACAGGGGGTGGGTCACCCCTCCACTTT.

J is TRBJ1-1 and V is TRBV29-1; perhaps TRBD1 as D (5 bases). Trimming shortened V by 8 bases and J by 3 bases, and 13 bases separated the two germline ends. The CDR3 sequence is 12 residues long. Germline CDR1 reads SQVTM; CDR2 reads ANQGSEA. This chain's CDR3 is CSTRDGDTEAFF. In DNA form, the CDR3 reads TGCAGCACCCGGGACGGGGACACTGAAGCTTTCTTT.

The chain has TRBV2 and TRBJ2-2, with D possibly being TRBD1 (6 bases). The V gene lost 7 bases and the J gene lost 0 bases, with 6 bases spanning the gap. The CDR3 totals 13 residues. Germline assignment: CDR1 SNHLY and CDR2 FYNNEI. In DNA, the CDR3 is TGTGCCAGCAACAGGGCGAACACCGGGGAGCTGTTTTTT. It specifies CASNRANTGELFF. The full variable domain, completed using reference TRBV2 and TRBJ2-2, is EPEVTQTPSHQVTQMGQEVILRCVPISNHLYFYWYRQILGQKVEFLVSFYNNEISEKSEIFDDQFSVERPDGSNFTLKIRSTKLEDSAMYFCASNRANTGELFFGEGSRLTVL.

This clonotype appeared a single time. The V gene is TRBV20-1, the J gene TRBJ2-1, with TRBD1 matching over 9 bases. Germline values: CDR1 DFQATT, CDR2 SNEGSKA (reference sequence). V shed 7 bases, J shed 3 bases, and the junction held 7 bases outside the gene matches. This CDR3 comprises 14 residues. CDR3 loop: CSVPGQGGYNEQFF. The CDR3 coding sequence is TGCAGTGTCCCGGGACAGGGAGGCTACAATGAGCAGTTCTTC.

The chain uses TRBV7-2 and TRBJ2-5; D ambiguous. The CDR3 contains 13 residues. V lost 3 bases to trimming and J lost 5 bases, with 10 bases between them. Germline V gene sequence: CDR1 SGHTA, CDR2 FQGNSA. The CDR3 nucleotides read TGTGCCAGCAGCTTCTGTAGCCCGGAGACCCAGTACTTC. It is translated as CASSFCSPETQYF.

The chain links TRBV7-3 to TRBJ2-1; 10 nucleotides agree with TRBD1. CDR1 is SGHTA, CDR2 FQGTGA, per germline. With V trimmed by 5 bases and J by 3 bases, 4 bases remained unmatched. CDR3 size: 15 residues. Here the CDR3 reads CASSNRDRGYNEQFF. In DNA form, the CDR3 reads TGTGCCAGCAGCAACCGGGACAGGGGCTACAATGAGCAGTTCTTC.

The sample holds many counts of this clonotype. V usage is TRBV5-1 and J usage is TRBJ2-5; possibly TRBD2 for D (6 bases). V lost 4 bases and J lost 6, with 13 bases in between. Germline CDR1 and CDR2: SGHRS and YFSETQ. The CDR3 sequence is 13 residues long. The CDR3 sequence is CASSHGEAQTQYF. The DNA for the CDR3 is TGCGCCAGCAGCCACGGGGAGGCGCAGACCCAGTACTTC.

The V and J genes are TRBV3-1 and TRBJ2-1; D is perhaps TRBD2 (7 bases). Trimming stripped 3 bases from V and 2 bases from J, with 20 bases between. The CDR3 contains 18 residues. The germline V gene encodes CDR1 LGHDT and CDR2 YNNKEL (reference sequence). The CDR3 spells CASSQLRGGAGTYNEQFF. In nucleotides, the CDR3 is TGTGCCAGCAGCCAGCTGAGAGGGGGGGCCGGCACCTACAATGAGCAGTTCTTC.

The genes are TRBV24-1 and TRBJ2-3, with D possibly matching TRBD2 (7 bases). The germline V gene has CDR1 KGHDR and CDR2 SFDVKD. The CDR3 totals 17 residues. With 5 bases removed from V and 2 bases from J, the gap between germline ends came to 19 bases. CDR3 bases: TGTGCCACCAGTGGAGAGGGAACGGGGGGCTACACAGATACGCAGTATTTT. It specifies CATSGEGTGGYTDTQYF.

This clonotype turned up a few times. CDR3 sequence: CASSDYSGNTIYF. The DNA of the CDR3 is TGTGCCAGCAGTGACTACTCTGGAAACACCATATATTTT. The V and J genes are TRBV25-1 and TRBJ1-3; D remains ambiguous. Germline V gene sequence: CDR1 MGHDK, CDR2 SYGVNS. The CDR3 length is 13 residues. The V end was cut by 3 bases, the J end by 0 bases, with 3 bases between.

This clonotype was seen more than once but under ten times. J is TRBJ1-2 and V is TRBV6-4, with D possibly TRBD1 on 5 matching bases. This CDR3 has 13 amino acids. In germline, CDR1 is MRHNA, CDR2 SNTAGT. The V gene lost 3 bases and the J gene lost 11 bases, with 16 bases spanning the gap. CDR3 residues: CASSDRQGLGYTF. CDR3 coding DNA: TGTGCCAGCAGTGATCGGCAGGGCCTTGGGTACACCTTC.

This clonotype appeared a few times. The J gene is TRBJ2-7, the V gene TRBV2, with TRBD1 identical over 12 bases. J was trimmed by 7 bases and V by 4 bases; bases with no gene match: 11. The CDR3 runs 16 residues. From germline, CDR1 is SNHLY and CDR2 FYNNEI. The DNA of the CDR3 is TGTGCCAGCAGTGTAATCCCGGGACAGGGGGCAGGGGAGCAGTACTTC. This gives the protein CASSVIPGQGAGEQYF.

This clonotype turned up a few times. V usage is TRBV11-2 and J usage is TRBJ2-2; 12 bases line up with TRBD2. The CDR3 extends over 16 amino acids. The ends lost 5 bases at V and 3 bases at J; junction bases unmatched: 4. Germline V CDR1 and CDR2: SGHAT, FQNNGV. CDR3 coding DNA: TGTGCCAGCAGCCTCCGGACTAGCGGGGACACCGGGGAGCTGTTTTTT. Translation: CASSLRTSGDTGELFF.

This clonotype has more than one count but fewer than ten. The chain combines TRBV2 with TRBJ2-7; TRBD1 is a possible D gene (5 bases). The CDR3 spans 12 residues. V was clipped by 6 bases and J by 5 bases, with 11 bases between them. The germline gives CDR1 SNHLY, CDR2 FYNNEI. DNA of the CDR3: TGTGCCAGCAGGGTCAGGGAAAACGAGCAGTACTTC. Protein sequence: CASRVRENEQYF. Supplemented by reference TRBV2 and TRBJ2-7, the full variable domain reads EPEVTQTPSHQVTQMGQEVILRCVPISNHLYFYWYRQILGQKVEFLVSFYNNEISEKSEIFDDQFSVERPDGSNFTLKIRSTKLEDSAMYFCASRVRENEQYFGPGTRLTVT.

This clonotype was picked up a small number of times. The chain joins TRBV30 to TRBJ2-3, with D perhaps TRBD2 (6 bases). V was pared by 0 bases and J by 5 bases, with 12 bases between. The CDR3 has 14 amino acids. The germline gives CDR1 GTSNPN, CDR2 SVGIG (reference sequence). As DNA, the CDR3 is TGTGCCTGGAGTGTAGGCCAGCGGGTAGATACGCAGTATTTT. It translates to CAWSVGQRVDTQYF. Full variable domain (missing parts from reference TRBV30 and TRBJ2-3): SQTIHQWPATLVQPVGSPLSLECTVEGTSNPNLYWYRQAAGRGLQLLFYSVGIGQISSEVPQNLSASRPQDRQFILSSKKLLLSDSGFYLCAWSVGQRVDTQYFGPGTRLTVL.

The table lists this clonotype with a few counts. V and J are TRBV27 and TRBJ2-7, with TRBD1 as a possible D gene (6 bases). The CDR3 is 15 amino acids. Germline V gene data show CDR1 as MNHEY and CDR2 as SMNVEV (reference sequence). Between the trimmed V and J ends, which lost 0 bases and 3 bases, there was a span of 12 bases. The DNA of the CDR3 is TGTGCCAGCAGTTTATCGGCGCAGGGGAGCTACGAGCAGTACTTC. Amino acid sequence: CASSLSAQGSYEQYF.

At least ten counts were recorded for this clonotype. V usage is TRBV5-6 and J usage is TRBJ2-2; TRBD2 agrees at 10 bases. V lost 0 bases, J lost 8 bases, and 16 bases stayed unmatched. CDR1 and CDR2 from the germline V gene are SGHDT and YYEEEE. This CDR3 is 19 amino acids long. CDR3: CASSLGSASGSRTGGELFF. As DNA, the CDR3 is TGTGCCAGCAGCTTGGGTTCGGCTAGCGGGAGCCGCACCGGTGGGGAGCTGTTTTTT.

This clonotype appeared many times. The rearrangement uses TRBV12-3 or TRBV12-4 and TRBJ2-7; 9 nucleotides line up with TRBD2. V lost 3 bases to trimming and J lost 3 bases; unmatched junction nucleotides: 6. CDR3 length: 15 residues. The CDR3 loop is CASSFAASGIYEQYF. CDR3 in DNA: TGTGCCAGCAGTTTCGCGGCTAGCGGGATCTACGAGCAGTACTTC.